These 11 T cell receptor beta chains came from one sample sequenced in a study of blood T cell repertoires in COVID-19 (dated by TCRdb to the early 2020s). Preparation of the library involved the immunoSEQ multiplex PCR assay. The table was pulled from immuneACCESS by TCRdb, which kept in-frame rearrangements only. Such tables lose some clones; where checked, under half of the loss comes from unresolved V genes, and the rest has no known cause. The sample table shows about 370,000 clones, and more than 80% are seen once. 2.5% to 3.5% of the sample is in the top ten clones. The sequencing input was peripheral blood. All receptors come from a woman aged 25 to 45 with COVID-19, enrolled during active disease.

This chain uses TRBV30 with TRBJ2-2; 7 bases line up with TRBD2. Trimming cost V 1 base and J 3 bases; bases outside gene matches: 5. This CDR3 spans 15 amino acids. Germline values: CDR1 GTSNPN, CDR2 SVGIG (reference sequence). The CDR3 loop is CAWSGLAEYTGELFF. Written as DNA, the CDR3 is TGTGCCTGGAGTGGCCTAGCGGAGTACACCGGGGAGCTGTTTTTT.

This sequence joins TRBV6-5 and TRBJ2-4; D call uncertain. This CDR3 is 13 amino acids long. Germline CDR1 MNHEY, CDR2 SVGAGI. V lost 5 bases to trimming and J lost 6 bases, with 11 bases between them. In DNA form, the CDR3 reads TGTGCCAGCAGTCCAGAGACACCAAACATTCAGTACTTC. Translating it yields CASSPETPNIQYF.

In this sample, this clone turned up once. The rearrangement joins TRBV11-2 to TRBJ2-7; 9 bases align to TRBD2. V lost 3 bases, J lost 3 bases, and 12 bases stayed unmatched. This CDR3 has 17 amino acids. The germline gives CDR1 SGHAT, CDR2 FQNNGV. The CDR3 protein is CASSFAIAGDFVYEQYV. Written as DNA, the CDR3 is TGTGCCAGCAGCTTTGCCATAGCGGGAGATTTCGTCTACGAGCAGTACGTC.

The rearrangement uses TRBV5-4 and TRBJ1-2; TRBD1 matches at 9 bases. Per the germline V gene, CDR1 is SGHNT and CDR2 is YYREEE (reference sequence). Unmatched junction bases numbered 14, after V lost 3 bases and J lost 8 bases. This CDR3 spans 16 amino acids. The CDR3 reads CASSSAGTGRIGGYTF. The CDR3 bases are TGTGCCAGCAGCTCCGCCGGGACAGGGAGAATTGGAGGCTACACCTTC.

The chain recombines TRBV19 with TRBJ1-4; a weak D match, TRBD1 (5 bases). The V end lost 6 bases, the J end lost 0 bases, and 8 bases lay between the germline ends. The CDR3 loop spans 14 amino acids. Per the germline V gene, CDR1 is LNHDA and CDR2 is SQIVND (reference sequence). CDR3 amino acids: CASRIRATNEKLFF. CDR3 sequence (DNA): TGTGCCAGTAGGATCAGGGCAACTAATGAAAAACTGTTTTTT.

CDR3 sequence: CASSGTGVETQYF. The CDR3 DNA is TGTGCCAGCAGTGGGACAGGGGTAGAGACCCAGTACTTC. This rearrangement joins TRBV12-3 or TRBV12-4 to TRBJ2-5, with 10 positions matching TRBD1. This CDR3 is 13 amino acids long. Trimming took 5 bases from V and 4 from J; bases not matched to a gene: 1.

This clone was observed a single time. The rearrangement uses TRBV5-6 and TRBJ1-5; 9 bases match TRBD1. Trimming at V came to 1 base and at J to 6 bases, leaving 5 bases not matched to a gene. Germline CDR1 and CDR2: SGHDT and YYEEEE. CDR3 size: 15 residues. CDR3 coding DNA: TGTGCCAGCAGCTTGAACAGGGGGCCCAGTCAGCCCCAGCATTTT. Its translation: CASSLNRGPSQPQHF.

The chain joins TRBV19 to TRBJ2-3; TRBD1 matches at 9 bases. In germline, CDR1 is LNHDA, CDR2 SQIVND (reference sequence). The CDR3 loop spans 16 amino acids. V shed 4 bases, J shed 4 bases, and the junction held 9 bases outside the gene matches. CDR3 region: CASSTGTGTGADTQYF. The CDR3 nucleotides are TGTGCCAGTAGTACCGGGACAGGGACCGGGGCAGATACGCAGTATTTT.

The gene calls are TRBV6-2 or TRBV6-3 and TRBJ1-2; no clear D gene. Germline V gene lookup returns CDR1 MNHEY and CDR2 SVGEGT. There are 12 residues in the CDR3. Trimming cost V 1 base and J 12 bases, with 12 bases left between them. The CDR3 DNA follows: TGTGCCAGCAGTTACTTCCCGCCCGGGGACACCTTC. As protein: CASSYFPPGDTF.

This clone was counted a few times. V gene TRBV4-3 combines with J gene TRBJ2-3; D gene unclear. The germline V gene has CDR1 LGHNA and CDR2 YSLEER. CDR3 length equals 13 residues. Trimming took off 4 bases at V and 5 bases at J, with 10 bases between the two ends. CDR3 sequence reads: CASSLQAGDTQYF. For the CDR3, the DNA is TGCGCCAGCAGCCTTCAGGCCGGAGATACGCAGTATTTT.

V and J are TRBV4-3 and TRBJ2-1, with D perhaps TRBD1 (6 bases). The germline CDR1 and CDR2 sequences are LGHNA and YSLEER. V lost 5 bases and J lost 3, with 8 bases in between. This CDR3 region has 13 residues. The CDR3 is CASSEDSYNEQFF. CDR3 in DNA: TGCGCCAGCAGCGAGGACAGCTACAATGAGCAGTTCTTC.